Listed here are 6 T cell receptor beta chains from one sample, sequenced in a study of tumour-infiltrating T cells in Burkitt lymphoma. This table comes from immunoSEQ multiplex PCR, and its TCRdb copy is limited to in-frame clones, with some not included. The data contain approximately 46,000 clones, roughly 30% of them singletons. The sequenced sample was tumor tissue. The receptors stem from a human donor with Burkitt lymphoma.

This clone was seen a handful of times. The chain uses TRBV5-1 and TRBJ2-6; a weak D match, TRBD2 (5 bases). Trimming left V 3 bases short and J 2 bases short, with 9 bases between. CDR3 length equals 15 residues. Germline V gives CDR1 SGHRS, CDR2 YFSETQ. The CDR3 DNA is TGCGCCAGCAGCTGGAGGACGGCTGGGGCCAACGTCCTGACTTTC. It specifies CASSWRTAGANVLTF.

The CDR3 here is CASGGLKLYNEQFF. The CDR3 DNA reads TGCGCCAGCGGTGGGCTTAAACTCTACAATGAGCAGTTCTTC. V and J are TRBV10-2 and TRBJ2-1; D unresolved. This CDR3 is built from 14 residues. V lost 8 bases and J 3 bases, leaving 14 bases between the germline ends. Germline V gene data show CDR1 as WSHSY and CDR2 as SAAADI.

This CDR3 is CASRPTGLYEQYF. In nucleotides, the CDR3 is TGTGCCAGCAGACCGACAGGGCTTTACGAGCAGTACTTC. The V and J genes are TRBV6-5 and TRBJ2-7; 7 bases fit TRBD1. The CDR3 is 13 residues long. CDR1 is MNHEY, CDR2 SVGAGI, per germline. After removal of 6 bases from V and 4 bases from J, the junction contained 6 bases not matched to a gene.

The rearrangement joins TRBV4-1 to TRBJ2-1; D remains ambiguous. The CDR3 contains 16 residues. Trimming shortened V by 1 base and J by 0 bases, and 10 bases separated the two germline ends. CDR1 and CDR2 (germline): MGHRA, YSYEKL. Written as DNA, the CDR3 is TGCGCCAGCAGCCAAGTGGGCAGAAGCTCCTACAATGAGCAGTTCTTC. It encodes CASSQVGRSSYNEQFF.

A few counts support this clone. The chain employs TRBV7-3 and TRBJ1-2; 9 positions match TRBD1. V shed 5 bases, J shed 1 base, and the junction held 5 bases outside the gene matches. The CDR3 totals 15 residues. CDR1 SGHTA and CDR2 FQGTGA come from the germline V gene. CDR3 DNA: TGTGCCAGCAGCCCGACAGGGGGGATTAACTATGGCTACACCTTC. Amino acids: CASSPTGGINYGYTF.

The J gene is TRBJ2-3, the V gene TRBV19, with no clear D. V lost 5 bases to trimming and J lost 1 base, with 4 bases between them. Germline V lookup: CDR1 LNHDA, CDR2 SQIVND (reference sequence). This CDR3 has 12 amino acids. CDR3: CASSPGTDTQYF. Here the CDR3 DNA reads TGTGCCAGTAGTCCAGGCACAGATACGCAGTATTTT.